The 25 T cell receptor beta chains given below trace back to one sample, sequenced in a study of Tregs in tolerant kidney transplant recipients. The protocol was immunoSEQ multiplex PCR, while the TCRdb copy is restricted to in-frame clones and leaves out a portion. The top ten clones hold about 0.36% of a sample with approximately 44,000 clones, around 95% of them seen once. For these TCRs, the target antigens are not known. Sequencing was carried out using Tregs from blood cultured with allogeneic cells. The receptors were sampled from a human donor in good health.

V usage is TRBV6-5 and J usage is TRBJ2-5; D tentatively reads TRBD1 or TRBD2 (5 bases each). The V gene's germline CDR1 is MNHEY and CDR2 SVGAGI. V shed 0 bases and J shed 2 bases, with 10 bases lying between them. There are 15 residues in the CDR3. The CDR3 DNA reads TGTGCCAGCAGTTACTCGAGGTGGGGGCAAGAGACCCAGTACTTC. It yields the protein CASSYSRWGQETQYF.

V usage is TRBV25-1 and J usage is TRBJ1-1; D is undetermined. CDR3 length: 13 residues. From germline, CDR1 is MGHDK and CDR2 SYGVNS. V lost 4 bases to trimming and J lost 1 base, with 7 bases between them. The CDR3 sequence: CASSARQNTEAFF. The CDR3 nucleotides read TGTGCCAGCAGTGCCCGCCAGAACACTGAAGCTTTCTTT.

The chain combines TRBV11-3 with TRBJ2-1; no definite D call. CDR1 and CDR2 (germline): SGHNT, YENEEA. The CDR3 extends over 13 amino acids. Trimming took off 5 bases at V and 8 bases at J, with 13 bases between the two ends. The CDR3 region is CASSLRSEYEQFF. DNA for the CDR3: TGTGCCAGCAGCCTACGGTCAGAGTATGAGCAGTTCTTC.

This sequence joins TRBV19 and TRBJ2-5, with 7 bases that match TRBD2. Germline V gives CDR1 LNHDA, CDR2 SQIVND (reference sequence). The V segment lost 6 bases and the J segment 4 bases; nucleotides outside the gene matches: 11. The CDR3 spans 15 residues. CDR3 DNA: TGTGCCAGTAGCGACTTAGCGGGTAGAGGAGAGACCCAGTACTTC. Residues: CASSDLAGRGETQYF.

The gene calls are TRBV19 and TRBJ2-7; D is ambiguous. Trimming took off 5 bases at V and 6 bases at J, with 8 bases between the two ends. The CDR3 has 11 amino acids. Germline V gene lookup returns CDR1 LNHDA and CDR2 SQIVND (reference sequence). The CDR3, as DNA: TGTGCCAGTAGTGGAGCCGGCGAGCAGTACTTC. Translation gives CASSGAGEQYF.

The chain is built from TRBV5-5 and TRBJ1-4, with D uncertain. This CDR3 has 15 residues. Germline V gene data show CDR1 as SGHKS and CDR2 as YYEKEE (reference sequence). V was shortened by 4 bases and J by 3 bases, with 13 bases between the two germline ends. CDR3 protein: CASSIEGMPNEKLFF. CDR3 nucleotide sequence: TGTGCCAGCAGCATAGAGGGTATGCCTAATGAAAAACTGTTTTTT.

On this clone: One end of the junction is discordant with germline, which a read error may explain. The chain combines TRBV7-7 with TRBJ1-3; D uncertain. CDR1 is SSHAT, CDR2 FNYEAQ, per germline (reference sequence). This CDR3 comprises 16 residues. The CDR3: CASSFGSLNSGNTIYF. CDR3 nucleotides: TGTGCTAGCAGCTTCGGCAGCCTAAATAGTGGAAACACCATATATTTT.

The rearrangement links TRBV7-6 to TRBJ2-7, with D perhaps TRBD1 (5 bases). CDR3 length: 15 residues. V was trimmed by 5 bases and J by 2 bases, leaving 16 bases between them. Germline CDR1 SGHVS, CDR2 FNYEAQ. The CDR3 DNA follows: TGTGCCAGCAGCCCCCAGGGTGGTGGGCCCTACGAGCAGTACTTC. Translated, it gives CASSPQGGGPYEQYF.

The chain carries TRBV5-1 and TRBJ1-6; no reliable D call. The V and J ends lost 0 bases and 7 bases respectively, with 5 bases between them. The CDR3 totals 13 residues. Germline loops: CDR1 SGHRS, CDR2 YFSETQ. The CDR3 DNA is TGCGCCAGCAGCTTGGTTGTGAATTCACCCCTCCACTTT. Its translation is CASSLVVNSPLHF. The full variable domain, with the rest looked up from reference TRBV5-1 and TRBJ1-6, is KAGVTQTPRYLIKTRGQQVTLSCSPISGHRSVSWYQQTPGQGLQFLFEYFSETQRNKGNFPGRFSGRQFSNSRSEMNVSTLELGDSALYLCASSLVVNSPLHFGNGTRLTVT.

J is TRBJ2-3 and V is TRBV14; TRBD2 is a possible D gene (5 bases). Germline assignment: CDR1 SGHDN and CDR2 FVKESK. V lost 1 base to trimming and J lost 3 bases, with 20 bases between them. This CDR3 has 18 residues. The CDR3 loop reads CASSQGGRALWRTDTQYF. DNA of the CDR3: TGTGCCAGCAGCCAAGGGGGTAGGGCCCTTTGGAGGACAGATACGCAGTATTTT.

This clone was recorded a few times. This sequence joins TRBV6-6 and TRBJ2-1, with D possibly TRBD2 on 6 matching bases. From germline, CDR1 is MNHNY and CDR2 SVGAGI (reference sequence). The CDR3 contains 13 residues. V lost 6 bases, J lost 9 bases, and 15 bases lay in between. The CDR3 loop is CASSPLTRGEQFF. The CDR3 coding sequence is TGTGCCAGCAGCCCCCTAACGCGGGGTGAGCAGTTCTTC.

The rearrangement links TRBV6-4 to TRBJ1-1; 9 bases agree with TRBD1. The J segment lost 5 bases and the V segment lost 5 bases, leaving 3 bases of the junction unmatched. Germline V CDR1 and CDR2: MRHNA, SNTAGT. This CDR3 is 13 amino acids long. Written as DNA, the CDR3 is TGTGCCAGCAGTTCGACAGGGGGTACTGAAGCTTTCTTT. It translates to CASSSTGGTEAFF.

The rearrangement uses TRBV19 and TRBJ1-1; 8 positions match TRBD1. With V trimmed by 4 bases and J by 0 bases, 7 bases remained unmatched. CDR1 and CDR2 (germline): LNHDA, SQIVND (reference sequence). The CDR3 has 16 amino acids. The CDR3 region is CASSTPGQAMNTEAFF. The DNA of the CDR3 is TGTGCCAGTAGTACGCCGGGACAGGCGATGAACACTGAAGCTTTCTTT. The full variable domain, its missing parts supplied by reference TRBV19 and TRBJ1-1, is DGGITQSPKYLFRKEGQNVTLSCEQNLNHDAMYWYRQDPGQGLRLIYYSQIVNDFQKGDIAEGYSVSREKKESFPLTVTSAQKNPTAFYLCASSTPGQAMNTEAFFGQGTRLTVV.

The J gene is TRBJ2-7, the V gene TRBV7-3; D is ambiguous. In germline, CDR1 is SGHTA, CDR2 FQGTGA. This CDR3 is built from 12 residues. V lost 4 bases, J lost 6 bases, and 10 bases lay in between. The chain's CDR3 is CASSWSGREQYF. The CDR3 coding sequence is TGTGCCAGCAGCTGGTCGGGTCGCGAGCAGTACTTC.

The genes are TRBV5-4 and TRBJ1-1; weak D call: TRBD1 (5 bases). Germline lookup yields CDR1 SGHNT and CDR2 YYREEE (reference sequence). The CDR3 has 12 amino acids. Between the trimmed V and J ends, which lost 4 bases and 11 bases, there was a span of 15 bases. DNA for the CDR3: TGTGCCAGCAGCATCAGGGCCGAGGGGGCTTTCTTT. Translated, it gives CASSIRAEGAFF.

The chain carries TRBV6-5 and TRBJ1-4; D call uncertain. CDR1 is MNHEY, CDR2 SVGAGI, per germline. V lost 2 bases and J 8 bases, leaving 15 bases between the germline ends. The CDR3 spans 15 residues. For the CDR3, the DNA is TGTGCCAGCAGTTACGTTGCTGGGCCCCCCGAAAAACTGTTTTTT. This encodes CASSYVAGPPEKLFF.

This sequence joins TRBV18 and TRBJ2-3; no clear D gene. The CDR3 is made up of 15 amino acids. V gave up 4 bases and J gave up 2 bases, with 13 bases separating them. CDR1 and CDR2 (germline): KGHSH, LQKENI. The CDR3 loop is CASSQGRLFTDTQYF. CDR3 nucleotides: TGTGCCAGCTCACAGGGCAGGTTGTTCACAGATACGCAGTATTTT.

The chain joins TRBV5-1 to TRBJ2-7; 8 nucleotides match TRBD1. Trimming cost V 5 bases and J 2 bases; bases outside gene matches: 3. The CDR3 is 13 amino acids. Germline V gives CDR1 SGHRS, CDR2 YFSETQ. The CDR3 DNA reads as TGCGCCAGCAGGGGACAGGTAACCTACGAGCAGTACTTC. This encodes CASRGQVTYEQYF.

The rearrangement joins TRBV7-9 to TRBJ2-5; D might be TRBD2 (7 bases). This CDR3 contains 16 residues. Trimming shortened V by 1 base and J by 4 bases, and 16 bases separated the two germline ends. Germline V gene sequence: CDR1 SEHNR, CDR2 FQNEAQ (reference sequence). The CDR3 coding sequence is TGTGCCAGCAGCTTAGTTTCGCGGGGGCCAGGAGAGACCCAGTACTTC. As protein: CASSLVSRGPGETQYF.

CDR3 in amino acids: CASSVTRGRRSNQPQHF. The CDR3, as DNA: TGTGCCAGCAGCGTTACCAGGGGGCGACGTAGCAATCAGCCCCAGCATTTT. The chain couples TRBV9 to TRBJ1-5; 8 bases fit TRBD1. The J segment lost 0 bases and the V segment lost 2 bases, leaving 7 bases of the junction unmatched. This CDR3 spans 17 amino acids. CDR1 is SGDLS, CDR2 YYNGEE, per germline.

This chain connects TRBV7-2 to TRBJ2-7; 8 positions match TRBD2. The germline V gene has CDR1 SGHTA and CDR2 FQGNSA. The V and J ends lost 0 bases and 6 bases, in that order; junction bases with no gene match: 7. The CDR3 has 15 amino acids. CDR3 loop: CASSLAGLGPREQYF. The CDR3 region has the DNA TGTGCCAGCAGCTTAGCGGGACTAGGACCTCGCGAGCAGTACTTC.

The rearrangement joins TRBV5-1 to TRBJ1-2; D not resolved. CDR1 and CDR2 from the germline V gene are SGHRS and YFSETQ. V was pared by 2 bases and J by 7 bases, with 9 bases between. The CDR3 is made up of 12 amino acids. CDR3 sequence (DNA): TGCGCCAGCAGCTTCGGGGAGAGTGGCTACACCTTC. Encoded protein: CASSFGESGYTF.

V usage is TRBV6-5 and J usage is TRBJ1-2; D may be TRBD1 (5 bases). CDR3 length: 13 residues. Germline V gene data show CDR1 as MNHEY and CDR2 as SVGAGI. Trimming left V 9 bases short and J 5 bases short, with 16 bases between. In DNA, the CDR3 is TGTGCCAGTAGGGCTAGGGCAGGGTATGGCTACACCTTC. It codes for CASRARAGYGYTF.

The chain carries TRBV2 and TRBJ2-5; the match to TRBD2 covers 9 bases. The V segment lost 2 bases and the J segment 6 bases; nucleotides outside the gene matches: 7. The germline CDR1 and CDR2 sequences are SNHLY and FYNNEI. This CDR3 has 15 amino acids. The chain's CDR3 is CASSELAGGPKTQYF. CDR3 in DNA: TGTGCCAGCAGTGAACTGGCGGGAGGGCCCAAGACCCAGTACTTC.

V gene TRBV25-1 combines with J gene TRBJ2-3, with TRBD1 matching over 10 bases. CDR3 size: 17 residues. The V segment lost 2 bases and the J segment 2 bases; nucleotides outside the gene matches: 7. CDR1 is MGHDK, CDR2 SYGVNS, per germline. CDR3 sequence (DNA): TGTGCCAGCAGTGAAGCCCGGACAGGGGGATACACAGATACGCAGTATTTT. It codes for CASSEARTGGYTDTQYF.